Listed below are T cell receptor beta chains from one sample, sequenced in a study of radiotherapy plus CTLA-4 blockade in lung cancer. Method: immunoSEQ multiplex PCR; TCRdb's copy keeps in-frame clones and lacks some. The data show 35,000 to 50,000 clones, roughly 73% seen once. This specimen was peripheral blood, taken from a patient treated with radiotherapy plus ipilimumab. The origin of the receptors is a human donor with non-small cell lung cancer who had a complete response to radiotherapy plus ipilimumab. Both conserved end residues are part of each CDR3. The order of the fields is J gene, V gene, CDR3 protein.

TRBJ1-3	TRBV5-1	CASSLAGTGFGNTIYF
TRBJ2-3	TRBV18	CASLADTQYF
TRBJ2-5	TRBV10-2	CASSEASGGAPQYF
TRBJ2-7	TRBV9	CASSVDDFLAGTYEQYF
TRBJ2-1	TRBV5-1	CASSREGGGGNNEQFF
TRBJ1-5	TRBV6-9	CARTTVPSNQPQHF
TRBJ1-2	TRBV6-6	CASSYARGYGYTF
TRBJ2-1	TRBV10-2	CASSESVRGGEQFF
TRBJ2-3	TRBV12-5	CASALEDTQYF
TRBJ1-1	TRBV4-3	CASSQVLRDTEAFF
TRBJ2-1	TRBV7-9	CASSNVAAGGFHNEQFF
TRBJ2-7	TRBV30	CAWRPRSSVEQYF
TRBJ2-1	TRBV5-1	CASHPATTSNEQFF
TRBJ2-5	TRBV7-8	CASRFLAGSPQETQYF
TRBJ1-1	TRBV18	CASSQLDRNTEAFF
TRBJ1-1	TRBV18	CASSPHVGTENTEAFF
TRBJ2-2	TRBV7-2	CASSWWDRVTPGELFF
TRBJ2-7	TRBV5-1	CASSLVPGLAGTYEQYF
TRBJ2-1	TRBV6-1	CASSGTGTGLLREQFF
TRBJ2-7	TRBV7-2	CASSLTGNGEQYF
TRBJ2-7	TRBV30	CAWSVQSSYEQYF
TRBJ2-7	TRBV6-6	CASSYGLAGADEQYF
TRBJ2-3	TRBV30	CAWSLTGGREGTQYF
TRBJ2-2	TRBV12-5	CASGLVLLGQGATGELFF
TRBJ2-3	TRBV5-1	CASSMSSRTDTQYF
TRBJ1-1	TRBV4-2	CASSRGLGDTEAFF
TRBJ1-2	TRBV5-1	CASSPGGSDYGYTF
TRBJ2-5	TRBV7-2	CASSSGLAPPGKYF
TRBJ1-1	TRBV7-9	CASSPQLKMNTEAFF
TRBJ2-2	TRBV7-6	CASSLSLAGPRSTGELFF
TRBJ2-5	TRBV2	CASKTDQETQYF
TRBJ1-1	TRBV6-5	CASSLIPSTEAFF
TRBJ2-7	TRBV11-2	CASSLTGYEQYF
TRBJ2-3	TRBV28	CASSLIIPGSSGRDTQYF
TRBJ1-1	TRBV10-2	CASSVTGGTEAFF
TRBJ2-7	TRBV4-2	CASSQDRGHSYEQYF
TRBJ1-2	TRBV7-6	CASSPTGGVGVGYTF
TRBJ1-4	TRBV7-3	CASSENRQSEKLFF
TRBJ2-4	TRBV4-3	CASSQVDSGTSALNIQYF
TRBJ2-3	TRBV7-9	CASSLVGPRHGDTQYF
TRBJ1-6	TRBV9	CASSPQDRLQPLHF
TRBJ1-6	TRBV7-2	CASSLALQGNPPLHF
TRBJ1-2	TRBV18	CASARTGQGDGYTF
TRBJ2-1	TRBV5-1	CASSPDRFGEQFF
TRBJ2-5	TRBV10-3	CAIRGGGEQYF
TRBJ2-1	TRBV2	CASRVRAPTYEQFF
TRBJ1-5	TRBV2	CASRAGWNQPQHF
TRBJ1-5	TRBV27	CASRRDRDTYQPQHF
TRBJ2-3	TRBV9	CASSLYTDTQYF
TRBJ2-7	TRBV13	CASSLEGGVASYEQYF
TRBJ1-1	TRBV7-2	CASSLEGGGLAEAFF